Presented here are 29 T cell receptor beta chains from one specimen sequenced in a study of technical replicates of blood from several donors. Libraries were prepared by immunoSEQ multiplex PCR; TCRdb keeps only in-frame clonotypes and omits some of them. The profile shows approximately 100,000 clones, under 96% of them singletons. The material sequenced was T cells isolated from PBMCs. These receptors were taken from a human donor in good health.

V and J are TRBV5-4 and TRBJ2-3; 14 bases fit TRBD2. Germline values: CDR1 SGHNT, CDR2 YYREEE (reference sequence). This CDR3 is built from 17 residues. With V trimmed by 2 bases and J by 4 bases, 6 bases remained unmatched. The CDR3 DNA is TGTGCCAGCAGCTTCGGGGGACTAGCGGGAGTTTCAGATACGCAGTATTTT. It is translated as CASSFGGLAGVSDTQYF.

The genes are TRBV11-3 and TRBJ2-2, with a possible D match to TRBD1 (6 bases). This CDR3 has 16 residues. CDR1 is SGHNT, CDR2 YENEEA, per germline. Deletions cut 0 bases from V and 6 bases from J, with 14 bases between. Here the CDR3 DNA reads TGTGCCAGCAGCTTAGAGGGTTGGCAGGGGTCCGGGGAGCTGTTTTTT. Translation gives CASSLEGWQGSGELFF. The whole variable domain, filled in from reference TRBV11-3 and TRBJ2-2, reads EAGVVQSPRYKIIEKKQPVAFWCNPISGHNTLYWYLQNLGQGPELLIRYENEEAVDDSQLPKDRFSAERLKGVDSTLKIQPAELGDSAVYLCASSLEGWQGSGELFFGEGSRLTVL.

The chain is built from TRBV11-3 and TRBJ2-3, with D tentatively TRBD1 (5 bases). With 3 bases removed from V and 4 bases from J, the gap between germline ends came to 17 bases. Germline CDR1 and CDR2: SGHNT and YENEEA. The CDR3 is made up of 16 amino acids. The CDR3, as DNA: TGTGCCAGCAGCTTTCCGAAGGGGTCACATGCAGATACGCAGTATTTT. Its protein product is CASSFPKGSHADTQYF. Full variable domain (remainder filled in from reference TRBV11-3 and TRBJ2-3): EAGVVQSPRYKIIEKKQPVAFWCNPISGHNTLYWYLQNLGQGPELLIRYENEEAVDDSQLPKDRFSAERLKGVDSTLKIQPAELGDSAVYLCASSFPKGSHADTQYFGPGTRLTVL.

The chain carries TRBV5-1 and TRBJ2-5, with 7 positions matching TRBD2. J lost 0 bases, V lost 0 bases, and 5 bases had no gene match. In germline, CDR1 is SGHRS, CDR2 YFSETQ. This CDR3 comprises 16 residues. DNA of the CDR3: TGCGCCAGCAGCTTGGGGGAGGGAGGCCACCAAGAGACCCAGTACTTC. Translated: CASSLGEGGHQETQYF.

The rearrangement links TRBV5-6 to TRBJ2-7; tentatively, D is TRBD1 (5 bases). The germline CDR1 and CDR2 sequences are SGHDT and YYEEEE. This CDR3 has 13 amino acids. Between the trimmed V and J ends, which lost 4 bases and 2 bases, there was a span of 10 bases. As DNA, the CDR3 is TGTGCCAGCAGCGAAGGGGTGCCCTACGAGCAGTACTTC. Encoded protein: CASSEGVPYEQYF.

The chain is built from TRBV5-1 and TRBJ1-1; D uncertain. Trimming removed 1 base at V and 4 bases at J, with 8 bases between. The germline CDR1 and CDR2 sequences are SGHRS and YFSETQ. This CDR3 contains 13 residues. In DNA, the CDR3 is TGCGCCAGCAGCTTGAGAGGGAGCACTGAAGCTTTCTTT. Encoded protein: CASSLRGSTEAFF.

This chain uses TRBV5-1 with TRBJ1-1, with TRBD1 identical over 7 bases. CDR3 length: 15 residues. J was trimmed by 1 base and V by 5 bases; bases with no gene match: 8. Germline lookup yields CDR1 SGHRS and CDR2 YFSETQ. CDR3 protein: CASSLRRQGNTEAFF. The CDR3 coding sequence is TGCGCCAGCAGTTTGAGGAGACAGGGGAACACTGAAGCTTTCTTT. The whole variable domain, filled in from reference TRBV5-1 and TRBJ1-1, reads KAGVTQTPRYLIKTRGQQVTLSCSPISGHRSVSWYQQTPGQGLQFLFEYFSETQRNKGNFPGRFSGRQFSNSRSEMNVSTLELGDSALYLCASSLRRQGNTEAFFGQGTRLTVV.

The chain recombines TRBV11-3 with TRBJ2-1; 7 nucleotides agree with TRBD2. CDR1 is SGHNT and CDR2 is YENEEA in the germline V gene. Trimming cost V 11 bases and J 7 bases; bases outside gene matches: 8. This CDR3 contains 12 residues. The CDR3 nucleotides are TGTGCCGTAGGGAGGGGAGGAAATGAGCAGTTCTTC. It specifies CAVGRGGNEQFF. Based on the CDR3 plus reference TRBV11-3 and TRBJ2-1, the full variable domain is EAGVVQSPRYKIIEKKQPVAFWCNPISGHNTLYWYLQNLGQGPELLIRYENEEAVDDSQLPKDRFSAERLKGVDSTLKIQPAELGDSAVYLCAVGRGGNEQFFGPGTRLTVL.

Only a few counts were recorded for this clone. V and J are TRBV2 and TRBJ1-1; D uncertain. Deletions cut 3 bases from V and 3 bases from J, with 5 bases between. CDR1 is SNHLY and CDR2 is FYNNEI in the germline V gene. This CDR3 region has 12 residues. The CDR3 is CASSERDTEAFF. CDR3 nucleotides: TGTGCCAGCAGTGAGAGGGACACTGAAGCTTTCTTT.

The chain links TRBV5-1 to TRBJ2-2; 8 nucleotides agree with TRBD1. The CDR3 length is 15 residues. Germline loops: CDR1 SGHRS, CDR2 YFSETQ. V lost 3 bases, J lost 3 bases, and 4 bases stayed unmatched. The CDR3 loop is CASSYGQGDTGELFF. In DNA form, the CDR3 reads TGCGCCAGCAGCTACGGACAGGGTGACACCGGGGAGCTGTTTTTT.

CDR3 nucleotides: TGTGCCAGCAGCCAACATACCGGGACTAGCGGGCCTGCTGGCTCCTACAATGAGCAGTTCTTC. Its translation: CASSQHTGTSGPAGSYNEQFF. The gene calls are TRBV4-2 and TRBJ2-1, with TRBD2 matching 12 bases. The germline gives CDR1 LGHNA, CDR2 YNFKEQ. The CDR3 runs to 21 residues. V shed 2 bases, J shed 0 bases, and the junction held 14 bases outside the gene matches.

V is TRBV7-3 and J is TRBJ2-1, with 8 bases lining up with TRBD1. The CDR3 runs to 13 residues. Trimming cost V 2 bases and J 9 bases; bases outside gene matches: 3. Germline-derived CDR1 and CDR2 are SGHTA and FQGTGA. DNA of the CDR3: TGTGCCAGCAGCTTATCAGGGGGCCTTGAGCAGTTCTTC. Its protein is CASSLSGGLEQFF.

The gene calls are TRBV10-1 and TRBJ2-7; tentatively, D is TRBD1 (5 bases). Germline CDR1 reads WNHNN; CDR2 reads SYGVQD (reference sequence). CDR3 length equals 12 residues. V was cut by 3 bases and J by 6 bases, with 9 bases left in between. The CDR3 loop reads CASSDRGTEQYF. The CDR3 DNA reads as TGCGCCAGCAGTGATAGGGGAACCGAGCAGTACTTC.

CDR3 sequence (DNA): TGTGCCAGCGGGCACAGGGGAAATTTCTACGAGCAGTACTTC. Translation: CASGHRGNFYEQYF. This sequence joins TRBV7-9 and TRBJ2-7, with 7 positions matching TRBD1. Germline assignment: CDR1 SEHNR and CDR2 FQNEAQ (reference sequence). CDR3 length: 14 amino acids. Germline trimming cut 8 bases from V and 3 bases from J; bases unmatched to any gene: 10.

CDR3 in DNA: TGTGCCAGCAGTTTAACGGGGACACCCAATCAGCCCCAGCATTTT. As protein: CASSLTGTPNQPQHF. The chain is built from TRBV6-5 and TRBJ1-5, with D possibly being TRBD1 (6 bases). Germline V gives CDR1 MNHEY, CDR2 SVGAGI. The CDR3 runs to 15 residues. The V gene lost 4 bases and the J gene lost 3 bases, with 13 bases spanning the gap.

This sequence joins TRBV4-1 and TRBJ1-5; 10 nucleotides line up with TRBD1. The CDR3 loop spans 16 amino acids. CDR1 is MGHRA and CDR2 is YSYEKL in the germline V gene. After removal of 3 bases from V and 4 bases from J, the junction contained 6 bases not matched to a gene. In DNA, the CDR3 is TGCGCCAGCAGCCACCAGACAGGGGGCGAGAATCAGCCCCAGCATTTT. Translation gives CASSHQTGGENQPQHF.

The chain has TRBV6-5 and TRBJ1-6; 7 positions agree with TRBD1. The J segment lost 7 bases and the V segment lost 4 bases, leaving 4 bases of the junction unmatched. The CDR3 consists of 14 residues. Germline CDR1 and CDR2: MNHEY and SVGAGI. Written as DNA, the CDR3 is TGTGCCAGCAGTTGGACAGGAGTGAATTCACCCCTCCACTTT. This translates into CASSWTGVNSPLHF.

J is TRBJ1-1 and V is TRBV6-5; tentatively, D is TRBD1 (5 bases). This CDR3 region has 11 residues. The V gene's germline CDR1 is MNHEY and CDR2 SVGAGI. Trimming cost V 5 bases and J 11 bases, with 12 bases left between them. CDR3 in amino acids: CASSDQGRAFF. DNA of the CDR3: TGTGCCAGCAGTGACCAGGGTCGGGCTTTCTTT.

CDR3 residues: CASSGDYEQYF. In DNA form, the CDR3 reads TGTGCCAGCAGCGGAGATTACGAGCAGTACTTC. The chain carries TRBV11-2 and TRBJ2-7; D unresolved. The germline V and J ends were trimmed by 5 bases and 4 bases, with 6 bases remaining between them. Per germline, CDR1 SGHAT and CDR2 FQNNGV. The CDR3 is 11 amino acids.

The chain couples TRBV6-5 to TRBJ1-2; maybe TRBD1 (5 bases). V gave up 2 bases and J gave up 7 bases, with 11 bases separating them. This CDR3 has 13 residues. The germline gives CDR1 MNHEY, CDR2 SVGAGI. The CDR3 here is CASSYLSGFGYTF. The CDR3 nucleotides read TGTGCCAGCAGTTACCTCTCAGGGTTTGGCTACACCTTC.

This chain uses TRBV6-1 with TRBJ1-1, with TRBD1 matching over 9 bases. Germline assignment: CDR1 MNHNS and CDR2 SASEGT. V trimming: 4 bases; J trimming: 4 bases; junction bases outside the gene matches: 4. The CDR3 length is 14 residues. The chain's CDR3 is CASSVQGASTEAFF. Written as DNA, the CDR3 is TGTGCCAGCAGTGTACAGGGGGCTAGCACTGAAGCTTTCTTT.

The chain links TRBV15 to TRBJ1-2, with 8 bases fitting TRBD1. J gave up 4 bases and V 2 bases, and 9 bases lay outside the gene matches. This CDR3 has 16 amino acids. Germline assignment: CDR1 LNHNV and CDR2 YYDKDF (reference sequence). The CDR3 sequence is CATSRPLTGASYGYTF. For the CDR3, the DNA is TGTGCCACCAGCAGACCACTGACAGGGGCCAGCTATGGCTACACCTTC.

The CDR3 protein is CASSPGLAAETQYF. The DNA of the CDR3 is TGCGCCAGCAGCCCGGGACTAGCGGCAGAGACCCAGTACTTC. The V gene is TRBV5-1, the J gene TRBJ2-5; 11 bases agree with TRBD2. V lost 4 bases and J lost 4; bases outside the gene matches: 3. The germline CDR1 and CDR2 sequences are SGHRS and YFSETQ. The length of the CDR3 is 14 residues.

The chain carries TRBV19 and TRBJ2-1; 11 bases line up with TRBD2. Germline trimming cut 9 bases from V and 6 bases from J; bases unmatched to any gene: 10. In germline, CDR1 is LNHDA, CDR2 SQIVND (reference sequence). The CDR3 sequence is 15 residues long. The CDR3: CASTLSGRESNEQFF. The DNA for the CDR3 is TGTGCCAGCACGCTTAGCGGGAGGGAAAGCAATGAGCAGTTCTTC. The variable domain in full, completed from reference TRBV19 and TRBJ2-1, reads DGGITQSPKYLFRKEGQNVTLSCEQNLNHDAMYWYRQDPGQGLRLIYYSQIVNDFQKGDIAEGYSVSREKKESFPLTVTSAQKNPTAFYLCASTLSGRESNEQFFGPGTRLTVL.

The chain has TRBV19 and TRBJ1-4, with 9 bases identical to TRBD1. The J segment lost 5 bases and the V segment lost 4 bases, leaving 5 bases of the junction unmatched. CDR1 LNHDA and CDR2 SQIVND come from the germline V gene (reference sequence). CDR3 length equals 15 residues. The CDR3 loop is CASSTSGQGNEKLFF. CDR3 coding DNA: TGTGCCAGTAGTACCTCGGGACAGGGAAATGAAAAACTGTTTTTT.

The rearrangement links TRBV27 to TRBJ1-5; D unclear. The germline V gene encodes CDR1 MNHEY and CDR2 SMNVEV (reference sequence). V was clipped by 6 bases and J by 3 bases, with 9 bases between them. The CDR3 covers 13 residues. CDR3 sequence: CASSLGTNQPQHF. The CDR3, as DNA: TGTGCCAGCAGCCTAGGTACCAATCAGCCCCAGCATTTT.

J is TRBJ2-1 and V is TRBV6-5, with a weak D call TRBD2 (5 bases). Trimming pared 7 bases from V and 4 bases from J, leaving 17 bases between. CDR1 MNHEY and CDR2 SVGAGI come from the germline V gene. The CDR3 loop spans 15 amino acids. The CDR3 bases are TGTGCCAGCAAAGGCGGGCGTGGCGTATACAATGAGCAGTTCTTC. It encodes CASKGGRGVYNEQFF.

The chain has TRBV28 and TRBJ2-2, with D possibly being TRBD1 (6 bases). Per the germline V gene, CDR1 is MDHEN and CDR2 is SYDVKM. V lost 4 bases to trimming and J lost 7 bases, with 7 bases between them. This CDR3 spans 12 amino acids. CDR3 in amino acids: CASSSTGGELFF. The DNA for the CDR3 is TGTGCCAGCAGTTCGACAGGCGGGGAGCTGTTTTTT.

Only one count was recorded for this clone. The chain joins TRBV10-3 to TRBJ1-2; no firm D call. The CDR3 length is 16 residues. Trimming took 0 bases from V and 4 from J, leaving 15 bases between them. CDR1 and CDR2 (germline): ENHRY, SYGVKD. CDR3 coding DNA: TGTGCCATCAGTGAGTCGAGTGGGGAGTGGATCTATGGCTACACCTTC. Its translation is CAISESSGEWIYGYTF.